Below, 5 T cell receptor beta chains from the same sample are listed, as sequenced in a study of control samples from healthy donors and cancer patients. Sequencing used immunoSEQ multiplex PCR; TCRdb keeps in-frame clones, though not all of them. This table holds about 170,000 clones, approximately 90% found once. The sample taken for sequencing was blood. The receptors were gathered from a man aged 25-40 years in good health.

In DNA form, the CDR3 reads TGTGCCAGCAGCTCTCGGGGAGGGGGCTACGAGCAGTACTTC. The encoded protein is CASSSRGGGYEQYF. The rearrangement links TRBV7-9 to TRBJ2-7, with a tentative D call TRBD2 (7 bases). The CDR3 extends over 14 amino acids. V lost 4 bases, J lost 3 bases, and 13 bases lay in between. Germline V gene sequence: CDR1 SEHNR, CDR2 FQNEAQ (reference sequence). Variable domain in full (rest from reference TRBV7-9 and TRBJ2-7): DTGVSQNPRHKITKRGQNVTFRCDPISEHNRLYWYRQTLGQGPEFLTYFQNEAQLEKSRLLSDRFSAERPKGSFSTLEIQRTEQGDSAMYLCASSSRGGGYEQYFGPGTRLTVT.

This rearrangement joins TRBV7-8 to TRBJ2-3; the D is unclear. The CDR3 is 13 amino acids. V was clipped by 5 bases and J by 4 bases, with 10 bases between them. Germline V gene data show CDR1 as SGHVS and CDR2 as FQNEAQ. The CDR3 DNA reads TGTGCCAGCAGCCCTTCCCTGGCAGATACGCAGTATTTT. Amino acid sequence: CASSPSLADTQYF.

J is TRBJ1-2 and V is TRBV7-9, with unresolved D. V lost 5 bases and J lost 1, with 5 bases in between. CDR1 is SEHNR, CDR2 FQNEAQ, per germline (reference sequence). This CDR3 spans 12 amino acids. CDR3 amino acids: CASSRINYGYTF. The CDR3 nucleotides are TGTGCCAGCAGCCGGATTAACTATGGCTACACCTTC.

CDR3 protein: CASSLATATNEKLFF. The CDR3 region has the DNA TGTGCCAGCAGCTTAGCGACAGCAACTAATGAAAAACTGTTTTTT. The chain is built from TRBV7-9 and TRBJ1-4; maybe TRBD1 (5 bases). The length of the CDR3 is 15 residues. Trimming removed 0 bases from V and 0 bases from J, with 5 bases in between. Germline-derived CDR1 and CDR2 are SEHNR and FQNEAQ (reference sequence).

The table lists this clone with a few counts. J is TRBJ1-1 and V is TRBV29-1; a possible D gene is TRBD1 (5 bases). This CDR3 has 13 amino acids. Trimming took 6 bases from V and 10 from J, leaving 21 bases between them. Germline CDR1 reads SQVTM; CDR2 reads ANQGSEA. The CDR3 bases are TGCAGCGTCGAGACGGCAGGGCGGTCGCGAGCTTTCTTT. As protein: CSVETAGRSRAFF.